The 27 T cell receptor beta chains presented below share a single source sample, sequenced in a study of beta chain features in type 1 diabetes. The study reverse transcribed the entire isolated RNA, so it sequenced expressed TCRB transcripts. TCRdb's copy holds only in-frame clones and misses some; the assay was immunoSEQ multiplex PCR. The sample records roughly 290,000 clones, around 16% being singletons. Findings and caveats of the study: Within each of all four CD4+ subsets, Type 1 diabetes patients had TCRB CDR3s that were moderately but significantly shorter.

What these receptors recognize is not known. The sequenced material came from naive CD4+ T cells from blood. Receptors originate from a man younger than 30 with type 1 diabetes.

This clone was picked up a small number of times. V usage is TRBV27 and J usage is TRBJ2-5; 12 bases match TRBD2. Germline-derived CDR1 and CDR2 are MNHEY and SMNVEV (reference sequence). The CDR3 consists of 15 residues. J lost 2 bases, V lost 8 bases, and 6 bases had no gene match. The CDR3 DNA reads as TGTGCCAGCTCCGGACTAGCGGGGACTCAAGAGACCCAGTACTTC. The encoded protein is CASSGLAGTQETQYF.

V gene TRBV6-6 combines with J gene TRBJ1-5; 10 bases fit TRBD1. The CDR3 is made up of 16 amino acids. In germline, CDR1 is MNHNY, CDR2 SVGAGI (reference sequence). Trimming cost V 4 bases and J 0 bases; bases outside gene matches: 3. The CDR3 here is CASSWGQGNSNQPQHF. The CDR3 DNA is TGTGCCAGCAGTTGGGGACAGGGGAATAGCAATCAGCCCCAGCATTTT.

This clone was detected only a few times. The V call is TRBV7-6, the J call TRBJ2-1, with D perhaps matching TRBD1 (6 bases). The germline V and J ends were trimmed by 5 bases and 15 bases, with 17 bases remaining between them. Germline V gene lookup returns CDR1 SGHVS and CDR2 FNYEAQ. This CDR3 contains 12 residues. The chain's CDR3 is CASSPQGSPGFF. The CDR3 coding sequence is TGTGCCAGCAGCCCTCAGGGGTCCCCAGGGTTCTTC.

The chain joins TRBV18 to TRBJ2-7; D perhaps matches TRBD2 (6 bases). Germline V gene data show CDR1 as KGHSH and CDR2 as LQKENI. V was clipped by 2 bases and J by 3 bases, with 11 bases between them. The CDR3 sequence is 14 residues long. The CDR3 region is CASSPSSEGYEQYF. The CDR3 DNA reads as TGTGCCAGCTCACCATCTAGCGAGGGCTACGAGCAGTACTTC. Variable domain in full (rest from reference TRBV18 and TRBJ2-7): NAGVMQNPRHLVRRRGQEARLRCSPMKGHSHVYWYRQLPEEGLKFMVYLQKENIIDESGMPKERFSAEFPKEGPSILRIQQVVRGDSAAYFCASSPSSEGYEQYFGPGTRLTVT.

This clone has a handful of counts. This sequence joins TRBV5-1 and TRBJ2-3; 8 bases line up with TRBD2. The length of the CDR3 is 15 residues. Germline assignment: CDR1 SGHRS and CDR2 YFSETQ. The J segment lost 2 bases and the V segment lost 3 bases, leaving 5 bases of the junction unmatched. The DNA for the CDR3 is TGCGCCAGCAGCTCGGGACTAGTCCCCACAGATACGCAGTATTTT. Protein: CASSSGLVPTDTQYF. Supplemented by reference TRBV5-1 and TRBJ2-3, the full variable domain reads KAGVTQTPRYLIKTRGQQVTLSCSPISGHRSVSWYQQTPGQGLQFLFEYFSETQRNKGNFPGRFSGRQFSNSRSEMNVSTLELGDSALYLCASSSGLVPTDTQYFGPGTRLTVL.

The chain employs TRBV7-9 and TRBJ2-1; 7 bases fit TRBD2. The CDR3 has 16 amino acids. CDR1 is SEHNR and CDR2 is FQNEAQ in the germline V gene (reference sequence). V lost 6 bases, J lost 1 base, and 9 bases stayed unmatched. In nucleotides, the CDR3 is TGTGCCAGCAGTGGGGGTAAGCGGGAATCCTACAATGAGCAGTTCTTC. It specifies CASSGGKRESYNEQFF.

The gene calls are TRBV30 and TRBJ2-2, with TRBD1 matching 8 bases. The CDR3 contains 13 residues. Germline lookup yields CDR1 GTSNPN and CDR2 SVGIG (reference sequence). V dropped 0 bases and J dropped 6; count of bases not matched to a gene: 0. CDR3 amino acids: CAWSVQGAGELFF. CDR3 DNA: TGTGCCTGGAGTGTACAGGGGGCCGGGGAGCTGTTTTTT.

This clone has at least ten counts. J is TRBJ2-7 and V is TRBV15; D gene uncertain. CDR1 and CDR2 from the germline V gene are LNHNV and YYDKDF (reference sequence). The CDR3 is 14 residues long. V shed 0 bases and J shed 4 bases, with 10 bases lying between them. The CDR3 DNA sequence: TGTGCCACCAGCAGAGAGACGCCGCGGTACGAGCAGTACTTC. It translates to CATSRETPRYEQYF. Full variable domain (rest looked up from reference TRBV15 and TRBJ2-7): DAMVIQNPRYQVTQFGKPVTLSCSQTLNHNVMYWYQQKSSQAPKLLFHYYDKDFNNEADTPDNFQSRRPNTSFCFLDIRSPGLGDTAMYLCATSRETPRYEQYFGPGTRLTVT.

The sample holds a few counts of this clone. The genes are TRBV5-1 and TRBJ2-7; perhaps TRBD2 as D (6 bases). Germline CDR1 and CDR2: SGHRS and YFSETQ. CDR3 length equals 15 residues. V was shortened by 5 bases and J by 1 base, with 16 bases between the two germline ends. CDR3: CASRPVVAGSYEQYF. The DNA for the CDR3 is TGCGCCAGCAGACCCGTGGTGGCGGGGTCCTACGAGCAGTACTTC.

This chain links TRBV4-3 with TRBJ2-1; 11 bases are a match to TRBD2. Looked up from germline, CDR1 is LGHNA and CDR2 is YSLEER. The CDR3 is 17 amino acids. After removal of 0 bases from V and 4 bases from J, the junction contained 5 bases not matched to a gene. DNA for the CDR3: TGCGCCAGCAGCCAAGACCCGGGACTAGCGGTTTACAATGAGCAGTTCTTC. As protein: CASSQDPGLAVYNEQFF.

V usage is TRBV5-4 and J usage is TRBJ2-7; the D is unclear. The germline V gene encodes CDR1 SGHNT and CDR2 YYREEE (reference sequence). The CDR3 is 14 residues long. V was cut by 0 bases and J by 1 base, with 8 bases left in between. This chain's CDR3 is CASSLEAQSYEQYF. The CDR3 DNA reads TGTGCCAGCAGCTTGGAAGCACAGTCCTACGAGCAGTACTTC.

This clone has only a few counts. The CDR3 region has the DNA TGTGCCAGCAGTCAGGGGGCCTCAGTGCGTGCAGATACGCAGTATTTT. This translates into CASSQGASVRADTQYF. The V gene is TRBV11-2, the J gene TRBJ2-3; TRBD1 matches 8 bases. The J segment lost 4 bases and the V segment lost 6 bases, leaving 12 bases of the junction unmatched. Germline loops: CDR1 SGHAT, CDR2 FQNNGV. The CDR3 totals 16 residues.

CDR3 protein: CASSSPIYGERAFF. The CDR3 nucleotides are TGTGCCAGCAGCTCTCCAATATACGGGGAGCGAGCTTTCTTT. The chain employs TRBV7-9 and TRBJ1-1, with D uncertain. Germline V CDR1 and CDR2: SEHNR, FQNEAQ (reference sequence). Deletions cut 4 bases from V and 10 bases from J, with 19 bases between. The CDR3 is 14 amino acids.

J is TRBJ1-4 and V is TRBV29-1; D perhaps matches TRBD1 (6 bases). V lost 4 bases to trimming and J lost 6 bases, with 12 bases between them. The germline V gene encodes CDR1 SQVTM and CDR2 ANQGSEA. This CDR3 is 13 amino acids long. CDR3 nucleotide sequence: TGCAGCGTTGTACAGGGATGGGATGAAAAACTGTTTTTT. Its protein product is CSVVQGWDEKLFF.

This clone was found a few times. The chain links TRBV7-6 to TRBJ2-1; a possible D gene is TRBD1 (6 bases). Germline values: CDR1 SGHVS, CDR2 FNYEAQ. V was pared by 3 bases and J by 6 bases, with 18 bases between. CDR3 length: 16 residues. CDR3 nucleotides: TGTGCCAGCAGCTTGGGGATCATGAGGACAGTCAATGAGCAGTTCTTC. This gives the protein CASSLGIMRTVNEQFF.

CDR3 amino acids: CASSELAGSGNTIYF. CDR3 sequence (DNA): TGTGCCAGCAGTGAATTAGCGGGTTCTGGAAACACCATATATTTT. This sequence joins TRBV25-1 and TRBJ1-3; no clear D gene. Germline CDR1 is MGHDK and CDR2 is SYGVNS. V was shortened by 1 base and J by 1 base, with 8 bases between the two germline ends. CDR3 length equals 15 residues.

The sample holds a few counts of this clone. The rearrangement links TRBV30 to TRBJ1-5, with a tentative D call TRBD1 (5 bases). CDR1 GTSNPN and CDR2 SVGIG come from the germline V gene (reference sequence). The CDR3 loop spans 14 amino acids. V dropped 2 bases and J dropped 1 base, with 9 bases sitting between them. The CDR3 bases are TGTGCCTGGAGTCTCCGGGGGAGCAATCAGCCCCAGCATTTT. The encoded protein is CAWSLRGSNQPQHF. Filled out from reference TRBV30 and TRBJ1-5, the complete variable domain reads SQTIHQWPATLVQPVGSPLSLECTVEGTSNPNLYWYRQAAGRGLQLLFYSVGIGQISSEVPQNLSASRPQDRQFILSSKKLLLSDSGFYLCAWSLRGSNQPQHFGDGTRLSIL.

The gene calls are TRBV5-1 and TRBJ2-1; TRBD2 agrees at 8 bases. There are 16 residues in the CDR3. V gave up 4 bases and J gave up 1 base; unmatched junction bases: 7. CDR1 SGHRS and CDR2 YFSETQ come from the germline V gene. CDR3 sequence reads: CASSHGLALSYNEQFF. CDR3 coding DNA: TGCGCCAGCAGCCATGGACTAGCCTTATCCTACAATGAGCAGTTCTTC.

V usage is TRBV5-4 and J usage is TRBJ2-5, with 8 bases that match TRBD2. V trimming: 4 bases; J trimming: 1 base; junction bases outside the gene matches: 6. This CDR3 has 15 residues. Germline V CDR1 and CDR2: SGHNT, YYREEE (reference sequence). The CDR3 DNA is TGTGCCAGCAGCGACCCCGGGAGGGCCCAAGAGACCCAGTACTTC. Its translation is CASSDPGRAQETQYF.

This clone was counted a few times. The chain uses TRBV27 and TRBJ1-1, with a possible D match to TRBD1 (5 bases). The CDR3 length is 15 residues. V lost 6 bases to trimming and J lost 4 bases, with 18 bases between them. Germline CDR1 reads MNHEY; CDR2 reads SMNVEV (reference sequence). CDR3 bases: TGTGCCAGCAGGGCCTTTGTAGGGGCGATCACTGAAGCTTTCTTT. It is translated as CASRAFVGAITEAFF.

This chain joins TRBV11-2 and TRBJ1-3; 7 bases line up with TRBD1. CDR3 length equals 13 residues. Germline assignment: CDR1 SGHAT and CDR2 FQNNGV. V lost 4 bases to trimming and J lost 4 bases; unmatched junction nucleotides: 1. The CDR3 nucleotides are TGTGCCAGCAGCTCGGACAGGGGAAACACCATATATTTT. Its translation is CASSSDRGNTIYF.

This clone appeared a few times. The chain couples TRBV6-1 to TRBJ2-1; 8 bases line up with TRBD2. The CDR3 contains 15 residues. V trimming: 4 bases; J trimming: 3 bases; junction bases outside the gene matches: 5. Germline CDR1 and CDR2: MNHNS and SASEGT. CDR3 DNA: TGTGCCAGCAGTGGGGCGGGAGGCTACTACAATGAGCAGTTCTTC. Protein: CASSGAGGYYNEQFF.

The V and J genes are TRBV14 and TRBJ1-1; D possibly corresponds to TRBD1 (6 bases). V was clipped by 1 base and J by 1 base, with 10 bases between them. The CDR3 consists of 15 residues. CDR1 and CDR2 (germline): SGHDN, FVKESK. In DNA form, the CDR3 reads TGTGCCAGCAGCCAAGCGGGGGGCGCGAACACTGAAGCTTTCTTT. Protein product: CASSQAGGANTEAFF.

This clone appeared a few times. This chain connects TRBV7-9 to TRBJ2-3; a possible D gene is TRBD2 (5 bases). V shed 6 bases and J shed 5 bases, with 9 bases lying between them. The length of the CDR3 is 12 residues. The germline V gene encodes CDR1 SEHNR and CDR2 FQNEAQ (reference sequence). The CDR3 spells CASRPREDTQYF. The CDR3 DNA reads as TGTGCCAGCAGGCCACGGGAAGATACGCAGTATTTT.

This clone was seen a few times. The chain is built from TRBV5-1 and TRBJ2-3; 9 bases fit TRBD2. V lost 3 bases and J lost 6; bases outside the gene matches: 14. CDR3 size: 17 residues. Germline V CDR1 and CDR2: SGHRS, YFSETQ. The CDR3 coding sequence is TGCGCCAGCAGCTGGAGGGGTCTAGCGGGAACAAGGGATACGCAGTATTTT. This gives the protein CASSWRGLAGTRDTQYF.

This clone was observed a few times. The chain combines TRBV4-3 with TRBJ2-7; 7 bases are a match to TRBD1. CDR3 length equals 16 residues. Germline V gene lookup returns CDR1 LGHNA and CDR2 YSLEER. V lost 0 bases to trimming and J lost 3 bases; unmatched junction nucleotides: 8. The CDR3, as DNA: TGCGCCAGCAGCCAAGATTGGGGACAGACCTTCTACGAGCAGTACTTC. Amino acid sequence: CASSQDWGQTFYEQYF.

This clone was seen only a few times. V is TRBV5-4 and J is TRBJ1-5; D gene unclear. The CDR3 extends over 16 amino acids. In germline, CDR1 is SGHNT, CDR2 YYREEE (reference sequence). The V and J ends lost 0 bases and 3 bases respectively, with 13 bases between them. The DNA for the CDR3 is TGTGCCAGCAGCTTGGAAGCGGGTTGCGCCAATCAGCCCCAGCATTTT. It specifies CASSLEAGCANQPQHF. The full variable domain, its missing parts supplied by reference TRBV5-4 and TRBJ1-5, is ETGVTQSPTHLIKTRGQQVTLRCSSQSGHNTVSWYQQALGQGPQFIFQYYREEENGRGNFPPRFSGLQFPNYSSELNVNALELDDSALYLCASSLEAGCANQPQHFGDGTRLSIL.